Below are 24 T cell receptor beta chains sequenced from a single sample in a study of CD8 T cells in Susac syndrome. The authors reverse transcribed 0.5 to 1 ug RNA with random hexamers. A single record per CDR3 protein comes from TCRdb applying MiXCR to the immunoSEQ multiplex PCR reads. The repertoire includes about 190,000 distinct CDR3 sequences, around 95% of them detected once, and about 0.095% sits in the top ten. Sequences were obtained from CD4+ T cells from PBMCs. These receptors were obtained from a human donor in good health.

The DNA of the CDR3 is TGTGCCAGCACCAGGCGGGCAGGGGGAGTCTACGAGCAGTACGTC. Translated: CASTRRAGGVYEQYV. The V and J genes are TRBV21-1 and TRBJ2-7; the table's D call of TRBD1 was not tested on the DNA. TRBV21-1 is a pseudogene segment. This CDR3 spans 15 amino acids.

This chain links TRBV3-1 with TRBJ1-2; no clear D gene. Trimming took 0 bases from V and 1 from J, leaving 12 bases between them. Germline values: CDR1 LGHDT, CDR2 YNNKEL (reference sequence). The CDR3 is 16 amino acids. CDR3 amino acids: CASSQELRTFNYGYTF. CDR3 DNA sequence: TGTGCCAGCAGCCAAGAACTACGGACCTTTAACTATGGCTACACCTTC.

The V and J genes are TRBV3-1 and TRBJ2-1; 7 positions match TRBD1. Per germline, CDR1 LGHDT and CDR2 YNNKEL (reference sequence). Trimming cost V 5 bases and J 6 bases; bases outside gene matches: 7. The CDR3 has 14 residues. The CDR3 loop reads CASSNWDRVNEQFF. The DNA for the CDR3 is TGTGCCAGCAGCAACTGGGACAGAGTCAATGAGCAGTTCTTC.

This chain connects TRBV7-8 to TRBJ1-1; D is ambiguous. This CDR3 has 17 amino acids. Trimming stripped 0 bases from V and 5 bases from J, with 19 bases between. Germline values: CDR1 SGHVS, CDR2 FQNEAQ. As DNA, the CDR3 is TGTGCCAGCAGCTTAGCCCGTGGTCGTCAGATGAGGACTGAAGCTTTCTTT. Protein: CASSLARGRQMRTEAFF.

The V and J genes are TRBV7-8 and TRBJ2-1, with 7 bases that match TRBD2. Germline assignment: CDR1 SGHVS and CDR2 FQNEAQ. Losses at the gene ends were 1 base for V and 4 bases for J; bases not matched to a gene: 10. This CDR3 spans 17 amino acids. The CDR3 reads CASSLVVVREGYNEQFF. CDR3 coding DNA: TGTGCCAGCAGCTTAGTGGTAGTCAGGGAGGGGTACAATGAGCAGTTCTTC.

CDR3 amino acids: CSARDQRGGTEQFF. CDR3 in DNA: TGCAGTGCTAGAGATCAACGGGGGGGCACTGAGCAGTTCTTC. The chain carries TRBV20-1 and TRBJ2-1, with TRBD2 matching 8 bases. V trimming: 0 bases; J trimming: 9 bases; junction bases outside the gene matches: 7. This CDR3 is built from 14 residues. CDR1 DFQATT and CDR2 SNEGSKA come from the germline V gene (reference sequence).

This rearrangement joins TRBV29-1 to TRBJ1-1; TRBD1 agrees at 11 bases. The CDR3 contains 15 residues. The V segment lost 3 bases and the J segment 3 bases; nucleotides outside the gene matches: 6. CDR1 is SQVTM and CDR2 is ANQGSEA in the germline V gene. CDR3 in amino acids: CSVDKGDRGYTEAFF. Written as DNA, the CDR3 is TGCAGCGTTGATAAGGGGGACAGGGGGTACACTGAAGCTTTCTTT.

V is TRBV9 and J is TRBJ2-1; the match to TRBD2 covers 10 bases. This CDR3 has 15 amino acids. CDR1 is SGDLS and CDR2 is YYNGEE in the germline V gene. Trimming removed 0 bases from V and 6 bases from J; junction bases left unmatched: 3. CDR3 in amino acids: CASSVAAGGPNEQFF. CDR3 bases: TGTGCCAGCAGCGTAGCAGCGGGGGGGCCCAATGAGCAGTTCTTC.

The genes are TRBV7-8 and TRBJ2-5; D call uncertain. The V gene's germline CDR1 is SGHVS and CDR2 FQNEAQ. This CDR3 has 15 residues. V was clipped by 5 bases and J by 4 bases, with 17 bases between them. The DNA for the CDR3 is TGTGCCAGCAGCCCCCAGGACGCCCCGGGAGAGACCCAGTACTTC. It yields the protein CASSPQDAPGETQYF.

V is TRBV15 and J is TRBJ1-2, with a weak D call TRBD1 (5 bases). The germline V and J ends were trimmed by 6 bases and 5 bases, with 16 bases remaining between them. This CDR3 has 14 amino acids. The germline CDR1 and CDR2 sequences are LNHNV and YYDKDF (reference sequence). CDR3 bases: TGTGCCACCAGTAATCGACAGTTTACTTATGGCTACACCTTC. It encodes CATSNRQFTYGYTF. The entire variable domain, with the rest obtained from reference TRBV15 and TRBJ1-2, is as follows: DAMVIQNPRYQVTQFGKPVTLSCSQTLNHNVMYWYQQKSSQAPKLLFHYYDKDFNNEADTPDNFQSRRPNTSFCFLDIRSPGLGDTAMYLCATSNRQFTYGYTFGSGTRLTVV.

This CDR3 reads CASSFNTNTEAFF. CDR3 nucleotide sequence: TGTGCCAGTAGTTTTAACACGAACACTGAAGCTTTCTTT. This rearrangement joins TRBV19 to TRBJ1-1; D remains ambiguous. V lost 5 bases to trimming and J lost 1 base, with 8 bases between them. Germline CDR1 and CDR2: LNHDA and SQIVND (reference sequence). This CDR3 is built from 13 residues.

The chain joins TRBV20-1 to TRBJ1-1; D is uncertain. The CDR3 sequence is 12 residues long. The germline V gene has CDR1 DFQATT and CDR2 SNEGSKA (reference sequence). V lost 0 bases, J lost 1 base, and 3 bases lay in between. The CDR3 DNA reads TGCAGTGCTAGAGATCAGAACACTGAAGCTTTCTTT. Translating it yields CSARDQNTEAFF.

This rearrangement joins TRBV12-3 or TRBV12-4 to TRBJ1-5; 10 bases line up with TRBD1. V lost 6 bases to trimming and J lost 6 bases; unmatched junction nucleotides: 5. The CDR3 contains 14 residues. This CDR3 is CASRFGQGVQPQHF. CDR3 coding DNA: TGTGCCAGCAGATTCGGACAGGGGGTTCAGCCCCAGCATTTT.

The chain uses TRBV6-2 or TRBV6-3 and TRBJ1-1; D perhaps matches TRBD1 (5 bases). This CDR3 comprises 15 residues. With 2 bases removed from V and 3 bases from J, the gap between germline ends came to 13 bases. Germline assignment: CDR1 MNHEY and CDR2 SVGEGT. The DNA for the CDR3 is TGTGCCAGCAGTTACGCCAGGGTAGATTACACTGAAGCTTTCTTT. Its protein is CASSYARVDYTEAFF.

The V and J genes are TRBV27 and TRBJ2-3, with D perhaps TRBD1 (5 bases). Germline lookup yields CDR1 MNHEY and CDR2 SMNVEV (reference sequence). This CDR3 has 13 residues. V shed 4 bases and J shed 4 bases, with 9 bases lying between them. CDR3 in DNA: TGTGCCAGCAGTTATCAGGGCGCAGATACGCAGTATTTT. Its protein is CASSYQGADTQYF.

In DNA form, the CDR3 reads TGCAGTGCTAGCGGGACTAGCGGGGGGCCGTTGGCGCAGTATTTT. This translates into CSASGTSGGPLAQYF. This chain links TRBV20-1 with TRBJ2-3; 15 bases are a match to TRBD2. V lost 3 bases, J lost 10 bases, and 8 bases stayed unmatched. This CDR3 contains 15 residues. Germline-derived CDR1 and CDR2 are DFQATT and SNEGSKA (reference sequence).

This sequence joins TRBV2 and TRBJ2-1; D is uncertain. Germline CDR1 reads SNHLY; CDR2 reads FYNNEI. The CDR3 is 15 residues long. V was pared by 7 bases and J by 0 bases, with 13 bases between. CDR3 DNA sequence: TGTGCCAGCACCCTAAGACCCAGCTCCTACAATGAGCAGTTCTTC. Translated, it gives CASTLRPSSYNEQFF.

This rearrangement joins TRBV28 to TRBJ1-2; D is ambiguous. This CDR3 comprises 17 residues. Deletions cut 5 bases from V and 6 bases from J, with 25 bases between. Germline lookup yields CDR1 MDHEN and CDR2 SYDVKM. Here the CDR3 DNA reads TGTGCCAGCAGTCCGCCCTTCGACCGTGGGCGGGGAGATGGCTACACCTTC. It encodes CASSPPFDRGRGDGYTF.

The genes are TRBV9 and TRBJ1-6; D remains ambiguous. In germline, CDR1 is SGDLS, CDR2 YYNGEE. Trimming cost V 1 base and J 8 bases, with 10 bases left between them. The CDR3 is 14 amino acids. CDR3 DNA: TGTGCCAGCAGCGTAAGGCAGGAGGATTCACCCCTCCACTTT. Its translation is CASSVRQEDSPLHF.

This rearrangement joins TRBV20-1 to TRBJ1-5, with 9 bases that match TRBD1. Germline assignment: CDR1 DFQATT and CDR2 SNEGSKA (reference sequence). V was clipped by 4 bases and J by 6 bases; unmatched bases: 7. The CDR3 consists of 14 residues. CDR3 sequence: CSATTGTGFQPQHF. The CDR3 region has the DNA TGCAGTGCTACCACCGGGACAGGGTTTCAGCCCCAGCATTTT.

This clonotype occurred once. This chain links TRBV21-1 with TRBJ2-7. TRBV21-1 is a pseudogene. The CDR3 totals 16 residues. CDR3 sequence (DNA): TGTGCCAGCAGCATACCATCTGCGGGGAGCTCCTACGAGCAGTACGTC. Its protein is CASSIPSAGSSYEQYV.

V gene TRBV12-3 or TRBV12-4 combines with J gene TRBJ2-1; tentatively, D is TRBD1 or TRBD2 (5 bases each). The CDR3 is 14 amino acids. Trimming cost V 5 bases and J 2 bases, with 10 bases left between them. The CDR3 region has the DNA TGTGCCAGCAGTCTGGGACGGGCCTACAATGAGCAGTTCTTC. Translated: CASSLGRAYNEQFF.

The CDR3 nucleotides are TGTGCCAGCAGCTTGAGACGACAGAATACAGATACGCAGTATTTT. It codes for CASSLRRQNTDTQYF. The chain uses TRBV11-2 and TRBJ2-3; weak D call: TRBD1 (5 bases). CDR1 and CDR2 from the germline V gene are SGHAT and FQNNGV. Trimming took off 3 bases at V and 3 bases at J, with 13 bases between the two ends. The CDR3 has 15 residues.

This rearrangement joins TRBV6-5 to TRBJ2-7, with 7 bases matching TRBD1. With V trimmed by 10 bases and J by 6 bases, 9 bases remained unmatched. Germline CDR1 is MNHEY and CDR2 is SVGAGI. The CDR3 consists of 12 residues. CDR3 sequence reads: CATSRRDSEQYF. Written as DNA, the CDR3 is TGTGCCACCTCACGCCGGGACAGCGAGCAGTACTTC.